The present T cell receptor beta chain was sequenced within a study of T cells after posttransplantation cyclophosphamide (dated by TCRdb to the mid-2010s). With respect to the entire study: T cell repertoire reconstitution was tracked by TRB sequencing after myeloablative bone marrow transplantation in which posttransplantation cyclophosphamide was used as GVHD prophylaxis. Antigen receptor sequencing was done on samples from some 34 PTCy-treated patients and from approximately 16 related bone marrow donors of those patients. Up to roughly 3 additional blood samples from 2 to 5.2 years after transplant were also TRB-sequenced in 3 patients, as was pretransplant blood from a handful of patients. Public TRB sequences were compared against a database of over 3,000 sequences linked to responses to pathogens, tumor antigens, self-antigens and alloantigens. Blood from all 30 or so PTCy patients who had 1-year posttransplant specimens underwent TRB sequencing. Because TRA and TRB clonality were tightly correlated in fewer than ten samples, subsequent TCR analyses were focused on TRB only. Study-wide findings and limitations: The TRB repertoires of T cells infiltrating skin or GI tract showed only limited overlap with the TRB repertoires of T cells in blood. Across the approximately 42 patients, TRB clonality was highly associated with recipient CMV seropositivity and CMV reactivation, and diversity with PTCy was similar to that in the CNI/methotrexate controls. At 1-2 months, donor-recipient similarity was low but rose over the first year, and the later blood repertoires were often dominated by donor CD8+ memory clones.

This clone was picked up many times. Its recognized antigen is unknown. Per-base qualities were not stored, and no clone one base away is much larger. CDR1 and CDR2 are read off the germline V gene as SGHTA and FQGNSA. Measured from the cysteine to the phenylalanine, the CDR3 is 18 residues long. Only the CDR3 portion is preserved as DNA: 54 bases, with reading frame beginning at the first base. V is shortened by 2 bases, J by 6 bases, and the region joining them spans 23 bases. On the day of marrow donation, related bone marrow donors gave peripheral blood samples. Mononuclear cells from peripheral blood and bone marrow were separated by Ficoll-Hypaque density centrifugation and then cryopreserved. Genomic DNA was the input for TRB sequencing, which was run either with the immunoSEQ assay at survey resolution or with the hsTCRB kit. Under the source paper's analysis protocol: The immunoSEQ software handled initial read processing, and the LymphoSeq R package was used for repertoire analyses. Clonality was computed as 1 minus normalized Shannon entropy, and a Gini coefficient was also calculated for each TRB dataset. Phenotypes of unsorted samples were inferred by mapping TRB sequences from sorted subsets of the recipient or donor onto the same recipient's unsorted samples. The table was pulled from immuneACCESS by TCRdb, which kept in-frame rearrangements only. Such tables lose some clones; where checked, under half of the loss comes from unresolved V genes, and the rest has no known cause. D and trimming were read from the DNA, whereas the V and J calls and clone size are those reported in that table. With 40,000 to 55,000 clones recorded, this sample contains no clone counted only once. The top ten hold over 2% of the sample.

This TCR was sampled from a man aged 40-50 years in good health, CMV-negative, and a related stem cell transplant donor. Sequenced sample: PBMCs. The chain is encoded by TRBV7-2 joined to TRBJ2-1; the D gene is possibly TRBD1, with 6 bases matching. CDR3 sequence: CASSLSVGGRGGVNEQFF. The nucleotides read TGTGCCAGCAGCTTATCTGTAGGTGGGAGAGGGGGAGTCAATGAGCAGTTCTTC.